The clone carrying this T cell receptor beta chain was seen only a few times. Its antigen is unidentified. The CDR3 runs 15 residues. This sample stems from a study of cytomegalovirus exposure and HLA in healthy donors. Overall study results and limits: In a later analysis, compared with equally common non-associated chains, HLA-associated beta chains were more expanded.

It was with 60 Vbeta and 13 Jbeta primers that the PCR ran. The assay was immunoSEQ multiplex PCR, and TCRdb's table has in-frame clones only and misses some. The sample records around 200,000 clones, about 77% being singletons. This sequence was found in a young man in good health and CMV-seropositive. Sequenced material: PBMCs. The V gene is TRBV21-1, the J gene TRBJ2-5; TRBD1 is taken as the D call from the table, unchecked against the DNA. TRBV21-1 represents a pseudogene. Here the CDR3 DNA reads TGTGCCAGCAGCGCCAGGACAGGGAAGGAAGAGACCCAGTACTTC. It yields the protein CASSARTGKEETQYF.